This T cell receptor beta chain was sequenced during a study of T cell repertoires in cytomegalovirus infection. From the reads, TCRdb called clonotypes with MiXCR, one entry per CDR3 protein. Of more than 20,000 distinct CDR3 sequences in the sample, under 25% are singletons; the top ten hold about 91%. The germline V and J ends were trimmed by 3 bases and 1 base, with 17 bases remaining between them. The CDR3 is 16 amino acids. CDR1 and CDR2 from the germline V gene are DFQATT and SNEGSKA (reference sequence). Findings and limits, study-wide: The ex vivo response showed dominance by HLA-C-restricted CMV-specific TCR beta clonotypes.

This clonotype was counted between two and nine times. As yet, its antigen is unknown. This specimen was CD8+ T cells from cultured PBMCs, taken from culture after CMV antigen stimulation. V usage is TRBV20-1 and J usage is TRBJ2-3; no reliable D call. This receptor was obtained from a human donor in good health (CMV status not recorded). Some clones in this sample may be carry-over from other donors' samples. The CDR3 sequence is CSARDRVGIGTDTQYF. The CDR3 DNA is TGCAGTGCTAGGGACCGCGTAGGAATCGGCACAGATACGCAGTATTTT.